Presented here are 5 T cell receptor beta chains from one specimen sequenced in a study of CD8+ T cells in alopecia areata (dated by TCRdb to 2016 to 2018). Library preparation was by the immunoSEQ multiplex PCR assay. RNA was extracted from all samples and reverse transcribed into cDNA, which served as template for TCR sequencing. In TCRdb, the immuneACCESS table is reduced to in-frame sequences with V and J assigned. These tables do not hold every clone; where another copy was compared, an unresolved V gene accounts for under half, and the others remain unexplained. In all, the sample holds around 290,000 clones, and 58% of those were seen once. More than 1.5% of the sample is in the top ten clones. Read against the paper, the sample's time point label means: about 25 weeks on oral tofacitinib. The label giving this sample's treatment or condition can be read as: oral pan-JAK inhibitor, 5-10 mg twice daily.

The sample consisted of CD4+ T cells sorted from blood, taken at week 24, from a patient treated with tofacitinib. All receptors derive from a human donor with alopecia areata.

A few counts support this clone. The chain recombines TRBV29-1 with TRBJ2-2, with D hard to call. The CDR3 has 14 residues. Trimming took 4 bases from V and 1 from J, leaving 10 bases between them. Germline V gene data show CDR1 as SQVTM and CDR2 as ANQGSEA. CDR3 protein: CSVVFPRNTGELFF. Here the CDR3 DNA reads TGCAGCGTTGTGTTTCCGAGGAACACCGGGGAGCTGTTTTTT.

The J gene is TRBJ1-2, the V gene TRBV30; D call uncertain. The V end lost 6 bases, the J end lost 2 bases, and 16 bases lay between the germline ends. CDR1 is GTSNPN, CDR2 SVGIG, per germline (reference sequence). The CDR3 extends over 14 amino acids. The CDR3 region is CACILRGLNYGYTF. CDR3 DNA sequence: TGTGCCTGTATTCTGCGTGGGCTGAACTATGGCTACACCTTC.

This chain links TRBV6-5 with TRBJ2-7; unclear D gene. V lost 6 bases and J lost 4, with 10 bases in between. The CDR3 length is 12 residues. CDR1 MNHEY and CDR2 SVGAGI come from the germline V gene. CDR3 region: CASRNTRYEQYF. The DNA of the CDR3 is TGTGCCAGCAGAAATACCCGATACGAGCAGTACTTC.

This clone has more than one count but fewer than ten. This sequence joins TRBV9 and TRBJ1-5; perhaps TRBD1 as D (6 bases). The CDR3 is 15 residues long. CDR1 and CDR2 (germline): SGDLS, YYNGEE. Trimming removed 0 bases from V and 3 bases from J, with 10 bases in between. The CDR3 sequence: CASSVGTDLNQPQHF. Here the CDR3 DNA reads TGTGCCAGCAGCGTAGGGACAGACCTCAATCAGCCCCAGCATTTT.

This chain connects TRBV9 to TRBJ2-5; possibly TRBD1 for D (6 bases). This CDR3 region has 18 residues. Trimming took 0 bases from V and 3 from J, leaving 21 bases between them. The V gene's germline CDR1 is SGDLS and CDR2 YYNGEE. The CDR3 region has the DNA TGTGCCAGCAGCGTAGGAGACGTAGGACAGCCTGGAAAAGAGACCCAGTACTTC. It translates to CASSVGDVGQPGKETQYF.